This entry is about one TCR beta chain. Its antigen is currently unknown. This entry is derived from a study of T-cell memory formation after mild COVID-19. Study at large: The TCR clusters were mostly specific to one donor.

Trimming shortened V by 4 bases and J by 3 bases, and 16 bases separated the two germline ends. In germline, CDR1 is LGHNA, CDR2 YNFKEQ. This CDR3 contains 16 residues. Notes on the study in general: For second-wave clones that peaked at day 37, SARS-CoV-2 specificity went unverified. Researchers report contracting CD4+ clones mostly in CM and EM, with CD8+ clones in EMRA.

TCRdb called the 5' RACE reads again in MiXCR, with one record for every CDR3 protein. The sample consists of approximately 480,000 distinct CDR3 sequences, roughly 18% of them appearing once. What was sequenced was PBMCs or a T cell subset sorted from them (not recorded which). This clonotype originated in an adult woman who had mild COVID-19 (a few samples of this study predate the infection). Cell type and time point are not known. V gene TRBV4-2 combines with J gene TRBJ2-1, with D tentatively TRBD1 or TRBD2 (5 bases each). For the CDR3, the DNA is TGTGCCAGCAGCCCGGGACCCAATCTCGGCTACAATGAGCAGTTCTTC. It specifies CASSPGPNLGYNEQFF.